This T cell receptor beta chain came from a study of blood T cell repertoires in COVID-19 (TCRdb year 2020). Looking at the study overall: Samples covering the acute and convalescent phases of COVID-19 were provided by collaborators in the United States, Italy and Spain. The material from the prospective study consisted of cDNA or gDNA derived from T cells, B-cell-depleted T cells, or PBMCs. Subjects who had been exposed to COVID-19, were actively infected with it, or had recovered from it provided the deeply sampled blood TCRbeta repertoires that made up the dataset. The repertoires were released in a freely available public database meant as a resource for research on the immune response to SARS-CoV-2. Samples came from the ongoing ImmuneRACE study (first 160 participants) plus 1,254 subjects from 6 global collaborators. A de-identified subject ID, COVID-19 status, age in years and sex were almost always included in the sample metadata. Where available, HLA class I and class II types were taken from metadata supplied by the sample provider and were not determined by assay-based typing. The investigation overall reported the following: The amount of clinical and demographic metadata varied by source and participant and was provided uncurated.

With respect to this clone: Its antigen is currently not known. Base-call qualities are not available, and no considerably larger clone is one nucleotide away.

Collaborating institutions collected whole blood in K2EDTA tubes following their own protocols. For TCRbeta analysis, collaborators shipped samples as frozen whole blood, isolated PBMCs, or DNA extracted from either of those sample types. TCRbeta CDR3 regions were amplified from genomic DNA using the immunoSEQ Assay, a bias-controlled multiplex PCR. The original methods were these. Within the assay, amplification of reference gene primers was used to estimate how many nucleated cells each sample contained. To quantify the absolute abundance of each unique TCRbeta CDR3 rearrangement, sequence reads were collapsed and filtered. Productive Simpson clonality was computed per sample as the square root of Simpson's diversity index over productive rearrangements. This immuneACCESS table, as held by TCRdb, lists in-frame sequences with V and J called but not all clones. Of the missing ones, under half trace to an unresolved V gene in checked studies; the others have no known cause. V and J calls and clone size are as listed in that table; D and trimming were resolved from the DNA. The sample yields fewer than 120,000 clones; roughly 91% were counted once. The ten most abundant clones make up about 3% of the sample.

The specimen was peripheral blood. The clonotype was recovered from a woman between 50 and 59 years old with acute or convalescent COVID-19.

The CDR3 in this case is CASSPGLGTDTQYF. The sequenced DNA: TGCGCCAGCAGCCCGGGACTTGGCACAGATACGCAGTATTTT. The chain uses TRBV5-1 and TRBJ2-3, and possibly TRBD2, on 6 matching bases. From the germline V gene, CDR1 is SGHRS and CDR2 is YFSETQ. V gives up 4 bases and J gives up 1 base, and the segment between their germline ends measures 10 bases. The CDR3 numbers 14 residues from cysteine through phenylalanine. Only the CDR3 portion is preserved as DNA: 42 bases, with reading frame beginning at the first base.